This record concerns one T cell receptor beta chain sequence. Additional DNA sequences in this sample encode the identical CDR3. These data come from a study of blood T cell repertoires in COVID-19. About the study: COVID-19 samples from acute and convalescent phases originated in the United States, Italy and Spain.

Germline V gene data show CDR1 as SGHRS and CDR2 as YFSETQ. This CDR3 has 15 residues. V dropped 4 bases and J dropped 1; count of bases not matched to a gene: 4. As handled by the study authors: Amplification from reference gene primers served as the basis for estimated nucleated cell counts. Measured with immunoSEQ multiplex PCR; TCRdb has only the in-frame clones, and not every one. For V, J and clone size, that table is used; D and trimming come from the DNA. This table holds 40,000 to 45,000 clones, around 79% found once. The gene calls are TRBV5-1 and TRBJ2-1; TRBD1 aligns across 8 bases. The sample was peripheral blood. The sequence was collected from a woman older than 75 with acute or convalescent COVID-19. CDR3 in DNA: TGCGCCAGCAGCCCTGGACAGGGTTCCTACAATGAGCAGTTCTTC. This encodes CASSPGQGSYNEQFF. Full variable domain (outside the CDR3, taken from reference TRBV5-1 and TRBJ2-1): KAGVTQTPRYLIKTRGQQVTLSCSPISGHRSVSWYQQTPGQGLQFLFEYFSETQRNKGNFPGRFSGRQFSNSRSEMNVSTLELGDSALYLCASSPGQGSYNEQFFGPGTRLTVL.